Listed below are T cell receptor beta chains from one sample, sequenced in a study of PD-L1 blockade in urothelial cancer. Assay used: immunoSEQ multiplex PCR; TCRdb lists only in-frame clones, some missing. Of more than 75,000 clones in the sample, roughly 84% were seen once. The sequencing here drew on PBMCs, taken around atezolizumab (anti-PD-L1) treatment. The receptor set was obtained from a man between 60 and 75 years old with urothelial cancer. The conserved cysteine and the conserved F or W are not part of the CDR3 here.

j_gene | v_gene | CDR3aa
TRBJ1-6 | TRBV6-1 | ASSDLGGERSPLH
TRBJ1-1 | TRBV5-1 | ASSLGYGGYTEAF
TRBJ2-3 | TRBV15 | ATSTSDTQY
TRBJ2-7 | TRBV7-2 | ASSLGQGAQRSEQY
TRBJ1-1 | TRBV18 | ASSAREGKTEAF
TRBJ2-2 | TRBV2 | ASTQRERRELF
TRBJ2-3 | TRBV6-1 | ASRARAGGTDTQY
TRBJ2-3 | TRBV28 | ASSVSDRESTDTQY
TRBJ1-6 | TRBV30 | AWSVQGSLHSPLH
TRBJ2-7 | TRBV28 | ASSSGQTYEQY
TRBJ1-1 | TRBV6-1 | ASSDRQGFAEAF
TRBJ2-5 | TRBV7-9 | ASSPAGRTAGETQY
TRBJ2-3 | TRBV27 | ASSFGTSGTDTQY
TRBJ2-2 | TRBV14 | ASSQVGGIPSNTGELF
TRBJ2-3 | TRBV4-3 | ASSLGTSTTDTQY
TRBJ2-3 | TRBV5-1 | ASSSRLGGRTDTQY
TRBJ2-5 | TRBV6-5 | ASSYPDNQETQY
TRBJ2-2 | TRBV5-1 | ASSPNSGAGELF
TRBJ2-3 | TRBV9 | ASSVAGLASDTQY
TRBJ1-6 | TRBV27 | ASSRRQDNSPLH
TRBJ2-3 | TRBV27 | ASSQGLKLAGADTQY